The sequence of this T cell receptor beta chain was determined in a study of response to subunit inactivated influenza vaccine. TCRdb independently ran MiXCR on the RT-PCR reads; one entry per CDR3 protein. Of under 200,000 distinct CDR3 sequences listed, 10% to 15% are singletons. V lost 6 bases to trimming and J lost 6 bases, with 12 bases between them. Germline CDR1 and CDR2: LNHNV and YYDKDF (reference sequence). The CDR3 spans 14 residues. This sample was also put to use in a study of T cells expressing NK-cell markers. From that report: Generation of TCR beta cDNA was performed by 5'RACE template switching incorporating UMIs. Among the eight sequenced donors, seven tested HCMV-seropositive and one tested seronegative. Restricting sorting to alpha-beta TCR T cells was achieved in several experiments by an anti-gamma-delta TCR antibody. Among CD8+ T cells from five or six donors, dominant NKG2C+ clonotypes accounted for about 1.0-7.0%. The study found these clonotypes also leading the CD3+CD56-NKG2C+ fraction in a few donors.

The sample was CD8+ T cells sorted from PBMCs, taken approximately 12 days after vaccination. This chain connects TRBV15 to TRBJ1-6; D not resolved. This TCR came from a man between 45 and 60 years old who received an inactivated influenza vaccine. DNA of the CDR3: TGTGCCACCAGTGGAGGTGAGGGTAATTCACCCCTCCACTTT. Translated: CATSGGEGNSPLHF. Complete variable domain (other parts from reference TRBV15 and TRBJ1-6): DAMVIQNPRYQVTQFGKPVTLSCSQTLNHNVMYWYQQKSSQAPKLLFHYYDKDFNNEADTPDNFQSRRPNTSFCFLDIRSPGLGDTAMYLCATSGGEGNSPLHFGNGTRLTVT.